This section outlines one T cell receptor (beta chain) sequence together with its context. These data originate in a study of CD8 T cells in Susac syndrome. The RNA input was roughly 0.45 to 1 ug, and it was reverse transcribed with random hexamers. The immunoSEQ assay covered 54 Vbeta and 13 Jbeta segments for CDR3. TCRdb processed the immunoSEQ multiplex PCR reads anew with MiXCR; each CDR3 protein has one entry. The top ten hold about 0.25% of the sample, which has more than 55,000 distinct CDR3 sequences, 85% to 95% seen once. The CDR3 is 16 residues long. Looked up from germline, CDR1 is MGHRA and CDR2 is YSYEKL. V was pared by 0 bases and J by 6 bases, with 17 bases between. CD8+ and CD4+ T cells taken from blood had their TCR beta sequenced. Controls were healthy donors chosen to match patients in age and sex. It was negative isolation that provided the CD8+ and CD4+ T cells, whereas TEMRA cells were enriched by FACS.

Specimen: CD8+ T cells from PBMCs. This chain connects TRBV4-1 to TRBJ1-2; D is possibly TRBD1 (5 bases). The TCR sequence derives from a human donor in good health. CDR3 residues: CASSQDGWGGINGYTF. The CDR3 DNA is TGCGCCAGCAGCCAAGACGGGTGGGGCGGGATTAATGGCTACACCTTC.